Listed here are 8 T cell receptor beta chains from one sample, sequenced in a study of Graves' ophthalmopathy and Graves' hyperthyroidism. TCR beta CDR3 amplification used RNA transcripts. An initial RT-PCR round employing HTBI primers preceded a second-round multiplex PCR. TCRdb called the multiplex PCR reads again in MiXCR, with one record for every CDR3 protein. In the table there are about 210,000 distinct CDR3 sequences, approximately 29% of which are singletons. Material: peripheral blood. These receptors were collected from a man in his fifties or sixties with Graves' ophthalmopathy.

This chain joins TRBV19 and TRBJ2-7; maybe TRBD2 (5 bases). The germline V gene has CDR1 LNHDA and CDR2 SQIVND (reference sequence). V lost 5 bases, J lost 1 base, and 18 bases lay in between. The length of the CDR3 is 16 residues. The CDR3 is CASSRGSAPRSYEQYF. In DNA, the CDR3 is TGTGCCAGTAGTCGAGGGAGCGCCCCCCGTTCCTACGAGCAGTACTTC.

This clonotype was counted at least ten times. The rearrangement joins TRBV11-3 to TRBJ2-4; 7 nucleotides line up with TRBD1. Unmatched junction bases numbered 11, after V lost 6 bases and J lost 9 bases. The CDR3 consists of 14 residues. Germline V CDR1 and CDR2: SGHNT, YENEEA. CDR3 in DNA: TGTGCCAGCAGTCGGGTTGCAGGGACAGCCATTCAGTACTTC. Translating it yields CASSRVAGTAIQYF.

In its sample, this clonotype was seen many times. The V and J genes are TRBV20-1 and TRBJ1-2; D not certain. Germline V gene lookup returns CDR1 DFQATT and CDR2 SNEGSKA (reference sequence). Trimming removed 7 bases from V and 3 bases from J, with 9 bases in between. This CDR3 is 11 amino acids long. This CDR3 is CSVSGDYGYTF. CDR3 DNA sequence: TGCAGTGTCTCGGGTGACTATGGCTACACCTTC.

This clonotype showed up many times. The chain links TRBV29-1 to TRBJ1-3; D ambiguous. CDR1 and CDR2 from the germline V gene are SQVTM and ANQGSEA. The CDR3 runs 11 residues. Trimming removed 4 bases at V and 7 bases at J, with 8 bases between. The CDR3 DNA reads TGCAGCGTTGTTTTCCGGAACACCATATATTTT. As protein: CSVVFRNTIYF.

This clonotype came up many times. The V call is TRBV12-3 or TRBV12-4, the J call TRBJ1-2; D is unresolved. CDR3 size: 15 residues. V lost 7 bases and J 1 base, leaving 16 bases between the germline ends. The CDR3 DNA reads TGTGCCAGCACCCCCCCTGGCAGGTATAACTATGGCTACACCTTC. It translates to CASTPPGRYNYGYTF.

This clonotype was detected ten times or more. The V gene is TRBV29-1, the J gene TRBJ2-5; a possible D gene is TRBD1 (5 bases). Germline V CDR1 and CDR2: SQVTM, ANQGSEA. Trimming cost V 4 bases and J 4 bases, with 7 bases left between them. The CDR3 runs 11 residues. The CDR3 DNA reads TGCAGCGTTGGTAGGGGAGAGACCCAGTACTTC. Its protein product is CSVGRGETQYF.

Many counts were recorded for this clonotype. The chain links TRBV29-1 to TRBJ2-5; 11 bases align to TRBD2. The length of the CDR3 is 14 residues. Germline V lookup: CDR1 SQVTM, CDR2 ANQGSEA. The V and J ends lost 6 bases and 7 bases, in that order; junction bases with no gene match: 10. The CDR3 region has the DNA TGCAGCGTGTCGGGACTAGCGGCTGCGGGGACCCAGTACTTC. Its translation: CSVSGLAAAGTQYF.

This clonotype was seen ten or more times. This rearrangement joins TRBV7-9 to TRBJ2-7; 8 bases are shared with TRBD1. The length of the CDR3 is 14 residues. Looked up from germline, CDR1 is SEHNR and CDR2 is FQNEAQ (reference sequence). The ends lost 6 bases at V and 4 bases at J; junction bases unmatched: 8. For the CDR3, the DNA is TGTGCCAGCAGGTCCGGGACAGGTCCATACGAGCAGTACTTC. Protein product: CASRSGTGPYEQYF.